The clone carrying this T cell receptor (beta chain) has at least ten counts. Its specificity is unknown. This sample is part of a study of T-cell memory formation after mild COVID-19. MiXCR, run by TCRdb on the 5' RACE reads, gives a single entry per CDR3 protein. The sample includes fewer than 350,000 distinct CDR3 sequences, approximately 15% of them seen just once. Findings and limits, study-wide: Contracting CD4+ clones sat mainly in CM and EM; CD8+ in EMRA.

V shed 5 bases and J 4 bases; nucleotides not matched to a gene: 5. CDR3 length: 15 residues. The germline V gene has CDR1 SGHTA and CDR2 FQGTGA. This receptor was taken from a man younger than 30 who had mild COVID-19 (a few samples of this study predate the infection). Cell type and time point are not known. The sequenced sample consisted of PBMCs or a T cell subset sorted from them (not recorded which). The chain employs TRBV7-3 and TRBJ2-6; 7 bases fit TRBD2. As DNA, the CDR3 is TGTGCCAGCAGCCCGGGACTATCCGGGGCCAACGTCCTGACTTTC. This codes for CASSPGLSGANVLTF.